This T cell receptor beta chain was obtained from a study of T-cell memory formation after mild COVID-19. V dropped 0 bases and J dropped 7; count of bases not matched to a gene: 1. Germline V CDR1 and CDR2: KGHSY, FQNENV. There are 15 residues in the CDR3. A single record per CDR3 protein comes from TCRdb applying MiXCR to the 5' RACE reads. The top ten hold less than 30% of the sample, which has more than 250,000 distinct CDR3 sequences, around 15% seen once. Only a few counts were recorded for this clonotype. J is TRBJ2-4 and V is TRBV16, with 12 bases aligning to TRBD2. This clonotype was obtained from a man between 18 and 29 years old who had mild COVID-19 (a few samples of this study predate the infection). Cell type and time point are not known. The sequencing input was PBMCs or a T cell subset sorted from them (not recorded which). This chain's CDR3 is CASSQSLAGGNIQYF. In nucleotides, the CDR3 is TGTGCCAGCAGCCAATCGCTAGCGGGAGGGAACATTCAGTACTTC.